The 17 T cell receptor beta chains in this list originate from one sample, sequenced in a study of blood T cell repertoires in COVID-19. Measured with immunoSEQ multiplex PCR; TCRdb has only the in-frame clones, and not every one. The table has approximately 170,000 clones, almost 85% seen once. The sample taken for sequencing was peripheral blood. These receptors were taken from a man between 35 and 55 years old who had recovered from COVID-19.

The rearrangement uses TRBV7-9 and TRBJ1-2, with D perhaps matching TRBD1 (6 bases). V was shortened by 6 bases and J by 8 bases, with 25 bases between the two germline ends. Germline-derived CDR1 and CDR2 are SEHNR and FQNEAQ (reference sequence). The CDR3 has 16 residues. CDR3 sequence: CASSPFAQGISGGYTF. The DNA of the CDR3 is TGTGCCAGCAGTCCCTTTGCACAGGGCATATCGGGAGGCTACACCTTC.

The chain uses TRBV2 and TRBJ2-7, with 7 positions matching TRBD2. CDR1 SNHLY and CDR2 FYNNEI come from the germline V gene. The length of the CDR3 is 18 residues. Unmatched junction bases numbered 16, after V lost 4 bases and J lost 1 base. CDR3 loop: CASSVSSGKGKASYEQYF. DNA for the CDR3: TGTGCCAGCAGTGTGTCGAGCGGGAAGGGAAAGGCTTCCTACGAGCAGTACTTC.

This clone appeared many times. This chain links TRBV6-5 with TRBJ2-7; tentatively, D is TRBD2 (5 bases). V was pared by 2 bases and J by 4 bases, with 12 bases between. Germline values: CDR1 MNHEY, CDR2 SVGAGI. CDR3 length equals 14 residues. The CDR3 nucleotides are TGTGCCAGCAGTTACGCCGACTATGGATACGAGCAGTACTTC. It codes for CASSYADYGYEQYF.

This chain links TRBV12-1 with TRBJ2-5; the DNA was not compared with TRBD1, the D call given in the table. TRBV12-1 represents a pseudogene. The CDR3 runs to 15 residues. The CDR3: CASSFEDRGLETQYF. For the CDR3, the DNA is TGTGCCAGCAGCTTTGAGGACAGGGGGCTAGAGACCCAGTACTTC.

J is TRBJ2-4 and V is TRBV7-9; 9 bases fit TRBD1. CDR3 size: 16 residues. Trimming at V came to 5 bases and at J to 3 bases, leaving 8 bases not matched to a gene. In germline, CDR1 is SEHNR, CDR2 FQNEAQ (reference sequence). The CDR3 region is CASSPWTGAIKNIQYF. The CDR3 DNA follows: TGTGCCAGCAGCCCTTGGACAGGGGCCATCAAAAACATTCAGTACTTC.

The V and J genes are TRBV29-1 and TRBJ2-1, with a tentative D call TRBD1 (5 bases). Trimming took 2 bases from V and 10 from J, leaving 9 bases between them. From germline, CDR1 is SQVTM and CDR2 ANQGSEA. The CDR3 has 11 amino acids. The CDR3 nucleotides are TGCAGCGTTGAAACAGGAAACGAGCAGTTCTTC. Translation gives CSVETGNEQFF.

The chain recombines TRBV5-4 with TRBJ2-1; TRBD2 matches at 12 bases. With V trimmed by 5 bases and J by 11 bases, 14 bases remained unmatched. Germline V gene lookup returns CDR1 SGHNT and CDR2 YYREEE (reference sequence). CDR3 length: 16 amino acids. In DNA, the CDR3 is TGTGCCAGCAGAATGTATAGTGGTCTAGCGGGAGGGCAGCAGTTCTTC. Encoded protein: CASRMYSGLAGGQQFF. The variable domain in full, with the rest retrieved from reference TRBV5-4 and TRBJ2-1, is ETGVTQSPTHLIKTRGQQVTLRCSSQSGHNTVSWYQQALGQGPQFIFQYYREEENGRGNFPPRFSGLQFPNYSSELNVNALELDDSALYLCASRMYSGLAGGQQFFGPGTRLTVL.

The chain carries TRBV5-5 and TRBJ1-1; a possible D gene is TRBD1 (6 bases). Per the germline V gene, CDR1 is SGHKS and CDR2 is YYEKEE (reference sequence). This CDR3 is built from 13 residues. The V end lost 2 bases, the J end lost 8 bases, and 13 bases lay between the germline ends. In DNA, the CDR3 is TGTGCCAGCAGCTTATGGACAGTTTCGGAAGCTTTCTTT. Translating it yields CASSLWTVSEAFF. Based on the CDR3 plus reference TRBV5-5 and TRBJ1-1, the full variable domain is DAGVTQSPTHLIKTRGQQVTLRCSPISGHKSVSWYQQVLGQGPQFIFQYYEKEERGRGNFPDRFSARQFPNYSSELNVNALLLGDSALYLCASSLWTVSEAFFGQGTRLTVV.

The V call is TRBV7-9, the J call TRBJ2-1; TRBD2 agrees at 10 bases. Germline CDR1 and CDR2: SEHNR and FQNEAQ (reference sequence). J lost 2 bases, V lost 4 bases, and 11 bases had no gene match. The CDR3 consists of 18 residues. As DNA, the CDR3 is TGTGCCAGCAGCTCAAGATCATACCTAGCGGGAGCCTACAATGAGCAGTTCTTC. It specifies CASSSRSYLAGAYNEQFF.

The rearrangement joins TRBV11-3 to TRBJ2-7, with TRBD1 as a possible D gene (6 bases). V dropped 5 bases and J dropped 3 bases, with 11 bases sitting between them. The CDR3 is 13 residues long. Germline CDR1 SGHNT, CDR2 YENEEA. DNA for the CDR3: TGTGCCAGCAGCCCCGAGGGGGACTACGAGCAGTACTTC. This codes for CASSPEGDYEQYF.

This sequence joins TRBV29-1 and TRBJ2-1, with 8 positions matching TRBD1. There are 15 residues in the CDR3. The V gene end was trimmed by 2 bases and the J gene end by 5 bases; junction bases not matched to a gene: 8. The germline V gene encodes CDR1 SQVTM and CDR2 ANQGSEA. Here the CDR3 reads CSVERAGRGHNEQFF. The CDR3 DNA reads as TGCAGCGTTGAACGGGCAGGCAGGGGGCACAATGAGCAGTTCTTC.

V usage is TRBV29-1 and J usage is TRBJ2-5, with 10 bases that match TRBD1. With 4 bases clipped from V and 2 bases from J, the junction kept 13 bases outside the gene matches. The germline gives CDR1 SQVTM, CDR2 ANQGSEA. This CDR3 is built from 17 residues. The CDR3: CSVGATGGTRSQETQYF. The CDR3 DNA reads as TGCAGCGTTGGGGCGACAGGGGGCACGAGGAGTCAAGAGACCCAGTACTTC.

The gene calls are TRBV30 and TRBJ1-2, with TRBD1 matching 9 bases. The CDR3 runs to 13 residues. V shed 5 bases, J shed 7 bases, and the junction held 8 bases outside the gene matches. Looked up from germline, CDR1 is GTSNPN and CDR2 is SVGIG (reference sequence). The CDR3 region has the DNA TGTGCCTGGGATCCGGGACAGGGAATTGGCTACACCTTC. As protein: CAWDPGQGIGYTF.

The J gene is TRBJ2-1, the V gene TRBV12-5, with TRBD2 matching 11 bases. The V and J ends lost 4 bases and 5 bases, in that order; junction bases with no gene match: 10. Germline V CDR1 and CDR2: LGHNT, FRNRAP. This CDR3 is 17 amino acids long. The CDR3 reads CASGSALLAGGHNEQFF. The CDR3 DNA is TGTGCTAGTGGTTCAGCCTTGCTAGCGGGGGGCCACAATGAGCAGTTCTTC.

This clone was picked up many times. The chain combines TRBV7-8 with TRBJ1-2, with 9 bases identical to TRBD1. The CDR3 loop spans 13 amino acids. Germline values: CDR1 SGHVS, CDR2 FQNEAQ. Unmatched junction bases numbered 6, after V lost 5 bases and J lost 8 bases. The CDR3 DNA sequence: TGTGCCAGCAGCCCCACAGGGGGCTCGGGCTACACCTTC. Protein sequence: CASSPTGGSGYTF.

V and J are TRBV14 and TRBJ1-1; possible D gene TRBD1, 5 bases. With 2 bases removed from V and 0 bases from J, the gap between germline ends came to 10 bases. CDR1 and CDR2 (germline): SGHDN, FVKESK. This CDR3 is built from 15 residues. This chain's CDR3 is CASSQQGLLNTEAFF. The CDR3 DNA reads TGTGCCAGCAGCCAACAGGGACTACTGAACACTGAAGCTTTCTTT.

The chain has TRBV28 and TRBJ1-1; 7 positions match TRBD1. Trimming cost V 8 bases and J 1 base; bases outside gene matches: 7. CDR3 length: 14 residues. Germline CDR1 and CDR2: MDHEN and SYDVKM. Here the CDR3 reads CASLTGSANTEAFF. The DNA for the CDR3 is TGTGCCAGCTTGACAGGGTCAGCGAACACTGAAGCTTTCTTT.